The TCR beta chain described here comes from a study of T cells in Graves' hyperthyroidism and ophthalmopathy. About the research overall: Peripheral blood sampling occurred at initial diagnosis, before any treatment.

Ten or more counts support this clonotype. As yet, its antigen is unknown. The CDR3 regions of TCR beta were amplified from RNA transcripts. With the HTBI primer set, the TCR CDR3 went through a first round of RT-PCR. TCRdb redid the calling of the multiplex PCR reads with MiXCR, one entry per CDR3 protein. The sample records 350,000 to 400,000 distinct CDR3 sequences, 15% being singletons. General study results and limits: Model predictions of ophthalmopathy came a median approximately 6.8 months before onset. Most thyroid clonotypes expanded above 0.001 appeared in blood too.

The germline V and J ends were trimmed by 3 bases and 12 bases, with 15 bases remaining between them. The CDR3 consists of 13 residues. The V gene's germline CDR1 is SGHAT and CDR2 FQNNGV. Graves' hyperthyroidism qualified as stable when ophthalmopathy did not progress within 18 months. The rearrangement joins TRBV11-2 to TRBJ2-1; D perhaps matches TRBD1 (6 bases). The sequenced sample was blood. This TCR derives from a woman aged 25 to 39 with Graves' hyperthyroidism. For the CDR3, the DNA is TGTGCCAGCAGCTTCCGGACAGTGTGGGGGCAGTTCTTC. This translates into CASSFRTVWGQFF. The variable domain in full, with the rest retrieved from reference TRBV11-2 and TRBJ2-1, is EAGVAQSPRYKIIEKRQSVAFWCNPISGHATLYWYQQILGQGPKLLIQFQNNGVVDDSQLPKDRFSAERLKGVDSTLKIQPAKLEDSAVYLCASSFRTVWGQFFGPGTRLTVL.